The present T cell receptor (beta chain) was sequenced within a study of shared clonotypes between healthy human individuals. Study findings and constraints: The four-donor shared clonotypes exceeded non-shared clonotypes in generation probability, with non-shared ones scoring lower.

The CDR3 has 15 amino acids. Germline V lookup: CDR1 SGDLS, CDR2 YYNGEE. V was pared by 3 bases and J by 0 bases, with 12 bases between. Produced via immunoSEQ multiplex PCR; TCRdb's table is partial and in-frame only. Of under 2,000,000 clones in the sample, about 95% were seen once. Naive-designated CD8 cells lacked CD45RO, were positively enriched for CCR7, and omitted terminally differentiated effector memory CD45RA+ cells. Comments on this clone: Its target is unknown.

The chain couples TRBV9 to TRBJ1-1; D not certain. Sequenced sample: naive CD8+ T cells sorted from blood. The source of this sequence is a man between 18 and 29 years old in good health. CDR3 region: CASSASVGLNTEAFF. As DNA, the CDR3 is TGTGCCAGCAGCGCTAGCGTGGGATTGAACACTGAAGCTTTCTTT. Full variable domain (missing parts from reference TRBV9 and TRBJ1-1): DSGVTQTPKHLITATGQRVTLRCSPRSGDLSVYWYQQSLDQGLQFLIQYYNGEERAKGNILERFSAQQFPDLHSELNLSSLELGDSALYFCASSASVGLNTEAFFGQGTRLTVV.